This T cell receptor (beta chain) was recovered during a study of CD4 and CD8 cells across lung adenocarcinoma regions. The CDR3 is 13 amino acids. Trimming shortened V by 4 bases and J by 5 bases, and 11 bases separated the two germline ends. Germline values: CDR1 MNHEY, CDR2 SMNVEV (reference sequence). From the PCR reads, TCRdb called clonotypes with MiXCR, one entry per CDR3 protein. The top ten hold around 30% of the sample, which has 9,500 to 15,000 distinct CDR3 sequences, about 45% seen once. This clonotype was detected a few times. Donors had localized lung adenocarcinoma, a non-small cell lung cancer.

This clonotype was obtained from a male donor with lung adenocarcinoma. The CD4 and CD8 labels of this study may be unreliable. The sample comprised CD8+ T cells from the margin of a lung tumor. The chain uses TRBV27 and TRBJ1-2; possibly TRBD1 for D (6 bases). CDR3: CASSSVDSYGYTF. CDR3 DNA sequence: TGTGCCAGCAGTTCTGTGGACAGTTATGGCTACACCTTC.